Listed below are T cell receptor beta chains from one sample, sequenced in a study of cytomegalovirus exposure and HLA in healthy donors. The table came from immunoSEQ multiplex PCR; TCRdb's copy has only in-frame clones and leaves some out. The sample consists of just over 150,000 clones, roughly 80% of them appearing once. Sequencing was performed on PBMCs. The receptors here all came from a female donor in good health and CMV-seronegative. Both conserved end residues are part of each CDR3. The D gene is left open where the match is weak. Clone size is stated in some rows and not others, as once, few, many or a class when expanded.

cdr3_aa: CASSLGGTDHYGYTF
cdr3_nt: TGCGCCAGCAGCTTGGGAGGGACAGACCACTATGGCTACACCTTC
j_call: TRBJ1-2
v_call: TRBV5-1
clone_size: NA
d_call: TRBD1
cdr3_length: 15

cdr3_aa: CASSESLPYGYTF
cdr3_nt: TGTGCCAGCAGTGAATCCCTACCATATGGCTACACCTTC
j_call: TRBJ1-2
v_call: TRBV25-1
clone_size: NA
d_call: NA
cdr3_length: 13

cdr3_aa: CASSYEGPRGQPQHF
cdr3_nt: TGTGCCAGCAGTTACGAAGGCCCCCGAGGGCAGCCCCAGCATTTT
j_call: TRBJ1-5
v_call: TRBV6-5
clone_size: NA
d_call: NA
cdr3_length: 15

cdr3_aa: CASTRQAGNTIYF
cdr3_nt: TGTGCCAGCACCCGACAGGCCGGAAACACCATATATTTT
j_call: TRBJ1-3
v_call: TRBV6-1
clone_size: NA
d_call: NA
cdr3_length: 13

cdr3_aa: CASSHTSVYQGDRDQPQHF
cdr3_nt: TGTGCCAGCAGCCATACCAGCGTCTATCAGGGGGATCGAGATCAGCCCCAGCATTTT
j_call: TRBJ1-5
v_call: TRBV5-6
clone_size: NA
d_call: TRBD1
cdr3_length: 19

cdr3_aa: CASSSSGYEQYF
cdr3_nt: TGTGCCAGCAGCTCCTCGGGTTACGAGCAGTACTTC
j_call: TRBJ2-7
v_call: TRBV7-2
clone_size: once
d_call: NA
cdr3_length: 12

cdr3_aa: CASSSQGGEAFF
cdr3_nt: TGTGCCAGCTCTAGCCAAGGCGGCGAAGCTTTCTTT
j_call: TRBJ1-1
v_call: TRBV18
clone_size: NA
d_call: NA
cdr3_length: 12

cdr3_aa: CASSAGGNTEAFF
cdr3_nt: TGTGCCAGCAGTGCCGGCGGGAACACTGAAGCTTTCTTT
j_call: TRBJ1-1
v_call: TRBV2
clone_size: NA
d_call: NA
cdr3_length: 13

cdr3_aa: CASSLYWTSGGAGELFF
cdr3_nt: TGTGCCAGCAGCTTGTACTGGACTAGCGGGGGGGCCGGGGAGCTGTTTTTT
j_call: TRBJ2-2
v_call: TRBV11-3
clone_size: NA
d_call: TRBD2
cdr3_length: 17

cdr3_aa: CAWSPGTGLEAFF
cdr3_nt: TGTGCCTGGAGTCCCGGGACAGGATTAGAAGCTTTCTTT
j_call: TRBJ1-1
v_call: TRBV30
clone_size: NA
d_call: TRBD1
cdr3_length: 13

cdr3_aa: CASSPGGNTGELFF
cdr3_nt: TGCGCCAGCAGCCCCGGGGGAAACACCGGGGAGCTGTTTTTT
j_call: TRBJ2-2
v_call: TRBV5-1
clone_size: NA
d_call: NA
cdr3_length: 14

cdr3_aa: CASSSEPGGLANYGYTF
cdr3_nt: TGCGCCAGCAGCTCGGAACCAGGGGGTTTAGCTAACTATGGCTACACCTTC
j_call: TRBJ1-2
v_call: TRBV5-1
clone_size: NA
d_call: TRBD1
cdr3_length: 17

cdr3_aa: CASTRDSYNEQFF
cdr3_nt: TGTGCCAGCACCCGGGACTCCTACAATGAGCAGTTCTTC
j_call: TRBJ2-1
v_call: TRBV2
clone_size: NA
d_call: NA
cdr3_length: 13

cdr3_aa: CASSLGPSDGYTF
cdr3_nt: TGTGCCAGCAGCTTAGGCCCCTCAGATGGCTACACCTTC
j_call: TRBJ1-2
v_call: TRBV7-2
clone_size: NA
d_call: NA
cdr3_length: 13

cdr3_aa: CASSIEGARGSNQPQHF
cdr3_nt: TGTGCCAGTAGTATTGAGGGGGCTCGCGGAAGCAATCAGCCCCAGCATTTT
j_call: TRBJ1-5
v_call: TRBV19
clone_size: NA
d_call: TRBD1
cdr3_length: 17

cdr3_aa: CASSFSGTATGNTIYF
cdr3_nt: TGTGCCAGCAGCTTTTCCGGGACAGCTACTGGAAACACCATATATTTT
j_call: TRBJ1-3
v_call: TRBV7-2
clone_size: NA
d_call: TRBD1
cdr3_length: 16

cdr3_aa: CASGTGENEQYF
cdr3_nt: TGTGCCAGCGGAACAGGGGAGAACGAGCAGTACTTC
j_call: TRBJ2-7
v_call: TRBV19
clone_size: few
d_call: TRBD1
cdr3_length: 12

cdr3_aa: CASSFTSQYF
cdr3_nt: TGTGCCAGCAGCTTCACATCGCAGTACTTC
j_call: TRBJ2-7
v_call: TRBV5-8
clone_size: NA
d_call: NA
cdr3_length: 10

cdr3_aa: CASSQDGQDTYEQYF
cdr3_nt: TGTGCCAGCAGCCAAGACGGACAGGATACCTACGAGCAGTACTTC
j_call: TRBJ2-7
v_call: TRBV4-2
clone_size: NA
d_call: TRBD1
cdr3_length: 15

cdr3_aa: CASSLVEGGRYGYTF
cdr3_nt: TGCGCCAGCAGCTTGGTGGAAGGGGGCCGGTATGGCTACACCTTC
j_call: TRBJ1-2
v_call: TRBV5-1
clone_size: NA
d_call: TRBD1
cdr3_length: 15

cdr3_aa: CASSLTGENTGELFF
cdr3_nt: TGTGCCAGCAGCTTGACAGGGGAGAACACCGGGGAGCTGTTTTTT
j_call: TRBJ2-2
v_call: TRBV5-6
clone_size: NA
d_call: TRBD1
cdr3_length: 15

cdr3_aa: CASTDTSGRTGELFF
cdr3_nt: TGTGCCAGTACCGACACTAGCGGGAGAACCGGGGAGCTGTTTTTT
j_call: TRBJ2-2
v_call: TRBV19
clone_size: NA
d_call: TRBD2
cdr3_length: 15

cdr3_aa: CAWTAGARETQYF
cdr3_nt: TGTGCCTGGACGGCAGGGGCCAGGGAGACCCAGTACTTC
j_call: TRBJ2-5
v_call: TRBV30
clone_size: NA
d_call: NA
cdr3_length: 13

cdr3_aa: CAWSWGREGYTF
cdr3_nt: TGTGCCTGGAGTTGGGGGCGAGAAGGCTACACCTTC
j_call: TRBJ1-2
v_call: TRBV30
clone_size: NA
d_call: NA
cdr3_length: 12

cdr3_aa: CASTGPRGRSTEAFF
cdr3_nt: TGCGCCAGCACTGGACCACGGGGAAGAAGCACTGAAGCTTTCTTT
j_call: TRBJ1-1
v_call: TRBV23-1
clone_size: NA
d_call: NA
cdr3_length: 15

cdr3_aa: CASSEAADIYYGYTF
cdr3_nt: TGTGCCAGCAGTGAAGCGGCGGACATTTACTATGGCTACACCTTC
j_call: TRBJ1-2
v_call: TRBV2
clone_size: NA
d_call: NA
cdr3_length: 15

cdr3_aa: CASSDSAGRLGELFF
cdr3_nt: TGTGCCAGCAGTGACTCTGCGGGGCGACTCGGGGAGCTGTTTTTT
j_call: TRBJ2-2
v_call: TRBV6-4
clone_size: NA
d_call: NA
cdr3_length: 15

cdr3_aa: CASRADRASNQPQHF
cdr3_nt: TGTGCCAGCAGGGCGGACAGAGCCAGCAATCAGCCCCAGCATTTT
j_call: TRBJ1-5
v_call: TRBV2
clone_size: NA
d_call: NA
cdr3_length: 15